This TCR beta chain emerged from a study of technical replicates of blood from a handful of donors. CDR1 and CDR2 from the germline V gene are SEHNR and FQNEAQ (reference sequence). V trimming: 0 bases; J trimming: 2 bases; junction bases outside the gene matches: 3. The CDR3 length is 16 residues. The repertoire was sequenced with immunoSEQ multiplex PCR; TCRdb's copy has only in-frame clones and lacks some. The data hold about 63,000 clones, with around 87% observed a single time. This receptor was taken from a human donor in good health. Some clones in this sample may be carry-over from other donors' samples. This chain links TRBV7-9 with TRBJ1-2; 10 bases match TRBD1. Material for sequencing was PBMCs. The DNA of the CDR3 is TGTGCCAGCAGCTTAGCAGACAGGGGGCGAAACTATGGCTACACCTTC. Residues: CASSLADRGRNYGYTF.